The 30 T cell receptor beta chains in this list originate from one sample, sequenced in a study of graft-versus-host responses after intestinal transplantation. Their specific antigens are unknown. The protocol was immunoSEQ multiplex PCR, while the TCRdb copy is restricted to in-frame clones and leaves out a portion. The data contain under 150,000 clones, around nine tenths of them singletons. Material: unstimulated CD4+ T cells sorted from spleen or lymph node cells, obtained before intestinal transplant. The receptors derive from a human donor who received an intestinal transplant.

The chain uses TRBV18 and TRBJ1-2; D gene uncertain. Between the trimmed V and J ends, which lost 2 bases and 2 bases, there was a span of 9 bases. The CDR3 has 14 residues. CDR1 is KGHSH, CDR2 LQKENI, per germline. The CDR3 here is CASSPGVLNYGYTF. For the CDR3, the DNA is TGTGCCAGCTCACCAGGGGTCCTCAACTATGGCTACACCTTC.

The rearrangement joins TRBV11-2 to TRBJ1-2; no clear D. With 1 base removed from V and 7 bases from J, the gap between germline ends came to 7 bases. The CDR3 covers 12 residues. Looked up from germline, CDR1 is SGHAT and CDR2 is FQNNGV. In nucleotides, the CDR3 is TGTGCCAGCAGCTTAGGGGGTGGTGGCTACACCTTC. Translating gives CASSLGGGGYTF. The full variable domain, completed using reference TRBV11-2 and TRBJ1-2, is EAGVAQSPRYKIIEKRQSVAFWCNPISGHATLYWYQQILGQGPKLLIQFQNNGVVDDSQLPKDRFSAERLKGVDSTLKIQPAKLEDSAVYLCASSLGGGGYTFGSGTRLTVV.

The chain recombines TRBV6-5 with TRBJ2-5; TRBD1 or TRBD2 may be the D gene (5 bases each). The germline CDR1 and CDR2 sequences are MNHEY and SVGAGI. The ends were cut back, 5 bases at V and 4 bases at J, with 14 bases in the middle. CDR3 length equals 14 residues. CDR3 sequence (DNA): TGTGCCAGCAGTGAACAGGCAGGGAGAGAGACCCAGTACTTC. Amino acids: CASSEQAGRETQYF.

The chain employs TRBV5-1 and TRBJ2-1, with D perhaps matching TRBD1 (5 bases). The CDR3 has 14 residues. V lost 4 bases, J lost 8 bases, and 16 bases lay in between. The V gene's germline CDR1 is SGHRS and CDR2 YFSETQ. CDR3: CASSTGRLHDEQFF. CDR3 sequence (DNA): TGCGCCAGCAGCACAGGAAGGCTACACGATGAGCAGTTCTTC.

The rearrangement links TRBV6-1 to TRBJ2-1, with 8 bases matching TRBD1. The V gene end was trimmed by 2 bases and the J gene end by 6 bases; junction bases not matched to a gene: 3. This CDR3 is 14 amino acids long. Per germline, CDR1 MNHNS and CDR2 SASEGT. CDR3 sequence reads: CASSEKGTGNEQFF. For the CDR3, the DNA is TGTGCCAGCAGTGAAAAAGGGACAGGCAATGAGCAGTTCTTC.

DNA of the CDR3: TGTGCCAGCAGCTTAGCTCGCCCAGGACAGGGAGAACTGTTTTTT. It codes for CASSLARPGQGELFF. The chain recombines TRBV7-9 with TRBJ1-4, with 8 bases matching TRBD1. J was trimmed by 12 bases and V by 0 bases; bases with no gene match: 9. The CDR3 consists of 15 residues. Germline V lookup: CDR1 SEHNR, CDR2 FQNEAQ (reference sequence).

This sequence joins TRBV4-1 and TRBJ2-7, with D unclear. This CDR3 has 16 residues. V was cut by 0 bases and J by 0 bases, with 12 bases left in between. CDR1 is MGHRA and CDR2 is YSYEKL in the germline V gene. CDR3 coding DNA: TGCGCCAGCAGCCAAGAGGCAGGCCTCAGCTCCTACGAGCAGTACTTC. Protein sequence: CASSQEAGLSSYEQYF.

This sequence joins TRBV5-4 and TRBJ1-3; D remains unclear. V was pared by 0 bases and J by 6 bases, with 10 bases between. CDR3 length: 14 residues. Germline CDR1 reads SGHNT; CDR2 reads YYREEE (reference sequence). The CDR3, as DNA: TGTGCCAGCAGCTTGGAATTAGGAACAAACACCATATATTTT. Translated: CASSLELGTNTIYF.

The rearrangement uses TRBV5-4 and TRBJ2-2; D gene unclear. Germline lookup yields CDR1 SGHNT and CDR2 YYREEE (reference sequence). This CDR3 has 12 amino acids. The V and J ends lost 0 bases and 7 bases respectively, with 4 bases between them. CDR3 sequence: CASSLVNGELFF. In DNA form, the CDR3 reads TGTGCCAGCAGCTTGGTGAACGGGGAGCTGTTTTTT.

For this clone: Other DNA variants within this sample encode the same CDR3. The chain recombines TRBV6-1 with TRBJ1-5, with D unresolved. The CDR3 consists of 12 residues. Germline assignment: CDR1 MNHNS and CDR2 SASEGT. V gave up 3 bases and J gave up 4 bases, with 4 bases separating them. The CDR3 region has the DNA TGTGCCAGCAGTGACCCGAATCAGCCCCAGCATTTT. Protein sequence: CASSDPNQPQHF.

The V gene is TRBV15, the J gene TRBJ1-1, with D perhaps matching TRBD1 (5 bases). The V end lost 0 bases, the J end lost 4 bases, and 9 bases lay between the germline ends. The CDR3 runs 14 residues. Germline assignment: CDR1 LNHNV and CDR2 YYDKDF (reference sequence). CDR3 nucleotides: TGTGCCACCAGCAGAGACAGGGTAAGCACTGAAGCTTTCTTT. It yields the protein CATSRDRVSTEAFF.

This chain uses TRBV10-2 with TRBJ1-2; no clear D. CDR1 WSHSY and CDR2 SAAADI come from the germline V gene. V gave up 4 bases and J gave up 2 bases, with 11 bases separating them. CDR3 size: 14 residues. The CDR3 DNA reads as TGCGCCAGCAGTGTAAAGGTCGCAAACTATGGCTACACCTTC. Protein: CASSVKVANYGYTF.

CDR3 loop: CAISGTGENIQYF. The CDR3 DNA sequence: TGTGCCATCTCTGGTACAGGGGAAAACATTCAGTACTTC. The chain is built from TRBV10-3 and TRBJ2-4, with TRBD1 identical over 7 bases. Germline CDR1 reads ENHRY; CDR2 reads SYGVKD. J was trimmed by 5 bases and V by 8 bases; bases with no gene match: 6. This CDR3 has 13 amino acids.

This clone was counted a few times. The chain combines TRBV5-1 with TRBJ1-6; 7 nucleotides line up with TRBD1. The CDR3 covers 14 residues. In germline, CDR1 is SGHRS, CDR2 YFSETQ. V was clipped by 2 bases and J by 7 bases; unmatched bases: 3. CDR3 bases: TGCGCCAGCAGCTTTGACAGGGAGAATTCACCCCTCCACTTT. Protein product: CASSFDRENSPLHF.

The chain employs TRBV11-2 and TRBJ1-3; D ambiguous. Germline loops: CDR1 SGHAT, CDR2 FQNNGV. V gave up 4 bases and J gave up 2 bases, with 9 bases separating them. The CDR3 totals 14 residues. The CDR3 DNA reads TGTGCCAGCAGCTGGGCAGGAACTGGAAACACCATATATTTT. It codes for CASSWAGTGNTIYF.

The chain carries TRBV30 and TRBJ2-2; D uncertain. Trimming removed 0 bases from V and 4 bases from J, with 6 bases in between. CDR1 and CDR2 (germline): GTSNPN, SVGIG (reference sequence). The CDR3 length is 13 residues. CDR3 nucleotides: TGTGCCTGGAGTGTCATAAGCACCGGGGAGCTGTTTTTT. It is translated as CAWSVISTGELFF.

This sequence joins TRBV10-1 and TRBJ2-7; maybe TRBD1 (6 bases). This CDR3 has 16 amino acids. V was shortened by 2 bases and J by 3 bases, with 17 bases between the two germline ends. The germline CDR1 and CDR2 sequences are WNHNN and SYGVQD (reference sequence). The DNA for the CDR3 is TGCGCCAGCAGTGAGAATTCAGGGGCCCCTTACTACGAGCAGTACTTC. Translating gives CASSENSGAPYYEQYF.

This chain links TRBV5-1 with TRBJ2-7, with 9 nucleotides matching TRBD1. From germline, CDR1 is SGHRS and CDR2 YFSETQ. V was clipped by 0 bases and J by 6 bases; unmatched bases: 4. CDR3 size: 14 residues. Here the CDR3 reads CASSLDRGLGEQYF. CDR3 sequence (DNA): TGCGCCAGCAGCTTGGACAGGGGGCTGGGCGAGCAGTACTTC.

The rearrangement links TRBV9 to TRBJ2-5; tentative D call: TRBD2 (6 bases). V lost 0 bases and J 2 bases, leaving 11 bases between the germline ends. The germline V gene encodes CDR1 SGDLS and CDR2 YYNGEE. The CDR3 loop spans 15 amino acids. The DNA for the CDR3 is TGTGCCAGCAGCGTAGCGCCCGGACTACAAGAGACCCAGTACTTC. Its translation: CASSVAPGLQETQYF.

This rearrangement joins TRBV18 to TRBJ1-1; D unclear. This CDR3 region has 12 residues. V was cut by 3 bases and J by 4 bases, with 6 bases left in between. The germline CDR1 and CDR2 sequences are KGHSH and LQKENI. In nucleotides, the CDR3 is TGTGCCAGCTCACCGACGGCCACTGAAGCTTTCTTT. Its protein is CASSPTATEAFF.

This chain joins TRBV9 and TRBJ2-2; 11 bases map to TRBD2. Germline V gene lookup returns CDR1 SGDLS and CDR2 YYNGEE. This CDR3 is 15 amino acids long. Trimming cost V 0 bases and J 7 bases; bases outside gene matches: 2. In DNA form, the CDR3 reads TGTGCCAGCAGCGTAGGACTAGCGGGGATCGGGGAGCTGTTTTTT. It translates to CASSVGLAGIGELFF.

This CDR3 is CASSEGDRYYEQYF. CDR3 coding DNA: TGTGCCAGCAGTGAAGGGGACAGGTACTACGAGCAGTACTTC. The V gene is TRBV6-1, the J gene TRBJ2-5; 8 bases agree with TRBD1. The last part of the DNA fits TRBJ2-7 better; the J call may be wrong. This CDR3 region has 14 residues. Germline lookup yields CDR1 MNHNS and CDR2 SASEGT.

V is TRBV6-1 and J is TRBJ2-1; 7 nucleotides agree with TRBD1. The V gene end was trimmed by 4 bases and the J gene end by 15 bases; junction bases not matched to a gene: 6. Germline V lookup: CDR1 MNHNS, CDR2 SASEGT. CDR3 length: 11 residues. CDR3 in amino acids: CASSAKTGMFF. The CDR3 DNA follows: TGTGCCAGCAGTGCGAAGACAGGGATGTTCTTC.

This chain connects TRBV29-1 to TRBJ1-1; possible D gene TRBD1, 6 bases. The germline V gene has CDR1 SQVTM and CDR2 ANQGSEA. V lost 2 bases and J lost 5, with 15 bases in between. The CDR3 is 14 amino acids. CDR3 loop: CSVESWGRWTEAFF. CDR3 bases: TGCAGCGTTGAATCTTGGGGGCGGTGGACTGAAGCTTTCTTT.

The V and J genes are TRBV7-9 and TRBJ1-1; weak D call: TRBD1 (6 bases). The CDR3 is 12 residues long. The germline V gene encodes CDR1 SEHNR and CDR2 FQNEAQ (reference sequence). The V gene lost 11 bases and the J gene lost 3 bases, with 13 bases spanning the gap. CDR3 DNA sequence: TGTGCCGGAGGTTCAGGGGACACTGAAGCTTTCTTT. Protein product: CAGGSGDTEAFF. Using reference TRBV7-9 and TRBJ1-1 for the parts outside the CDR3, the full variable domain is DTGVSQNPRHKITKRGQNVTFRCDPISEHNRLYWYRQTLGQGPEFLTYFQNEAQLEKSRLLSDRFSAERPKGSFSTLEIQRTEQGDSAMYLCAGGSGDTEAFFGQGTRLTVV.

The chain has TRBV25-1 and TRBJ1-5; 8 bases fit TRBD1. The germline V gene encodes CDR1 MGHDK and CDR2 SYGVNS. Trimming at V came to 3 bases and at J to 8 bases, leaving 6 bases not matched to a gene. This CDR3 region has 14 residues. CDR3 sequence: CASSEATGVKPQHF. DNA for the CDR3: TGTGCCAGCAGTGAGGCGACAGGGGTCAAGCCCCAGCATTTT.

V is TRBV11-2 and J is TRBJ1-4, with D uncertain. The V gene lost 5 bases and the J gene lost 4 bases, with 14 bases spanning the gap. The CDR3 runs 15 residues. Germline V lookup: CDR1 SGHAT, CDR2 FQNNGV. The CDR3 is CASSLSGSHNEKLFF. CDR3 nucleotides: TGTGCCAGCAGCCTTTCTGGAAGCCATAATGAAAAACTGTTTTTT.

CDR3 in amino acids: CASSEGGRLDEQYF. The CDR3, as DNA: TGCGCCAGCAGTGAGGGGGGGCGTCTCGACGAGCAGTACTTC. This chain connects TRBV10-1 to TRBJ2-7; possibly TRBD1 or TRBD2 for D (6 bases each). The germline CDR1 and CDR2 sequences are WNHNN and SYGVQD (reference sequence). The CDR3 spans 14 residues. Trimming shortened V by 2 bases and J by 5 bases, and 13 bases separated the two germline ends.

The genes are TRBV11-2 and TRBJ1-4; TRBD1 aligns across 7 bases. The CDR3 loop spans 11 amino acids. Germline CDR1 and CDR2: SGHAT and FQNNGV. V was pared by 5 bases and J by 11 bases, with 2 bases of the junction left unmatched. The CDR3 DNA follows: TGTGCCAGCAGCACGGGACAGAAACTGTTTTTT. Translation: CASSTGQKLFF.

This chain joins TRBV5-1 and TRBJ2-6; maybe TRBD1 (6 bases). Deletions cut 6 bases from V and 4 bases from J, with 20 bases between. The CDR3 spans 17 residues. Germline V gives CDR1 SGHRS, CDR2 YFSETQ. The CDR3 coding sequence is TGCGCCAGCACCTTACAGGGAGAGGCGTTAGGGGCCAACGTCCTGACTTTC. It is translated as CASTLQGEALGANVLTF.